Following are 22 T cell receptor beta chains from one sample sequenced in a study of T cell responses to AZD1222 COVID-19 vaccine. TCRdb's table, derived via immunoSEQ multiplex PCR, lists solely in-frame clones and lacks some. The sample shows just over 60,000 clones, roughly 80% of them seen only once. The sample here was peripheral blood, taken on day 0 of AZD1222 vaccination. The receptors here all came from an adult in good health.

The chain recombines TRBV27 with TRBJ1-1; a possible D gene is TRBD1 (5 bases). Looked up from germline, CDR1 is MNHEY and CDR2 is SMNVEV (reference sequence). V gave up 3 bases and J gave up 7 bases, with 12 bases separating them. The CDR3 has 13 residues. CDR3 sequence reads: CASSFDRTIEAFF. The CDR3 DNA reads as TGTGCCAGCAGTTTCGACAGAACGATTGAAGCTTTCTTT.

The count of this clone is one. The V call is TRBV6-5, the J call TRBJ2-1; possibly TRBD1 or TRBD2 for D (5 bases each). Germline V lookup: CDR1 MNHEY, CDR2 SVGAGI. V was trimmed by 2 bases and J by 4 bases, leaving 12 bases between them. The CDR3 covers 15 residues. The CDR3 reads CASSYKRGLYNEQFF. The CDR3 DNA reads as TGTGCCAGCAGTTACAAGAGGGGCCTATACAATGAGCAGTTCTTC.

The chain recombines TRBV3-1 (or the pseudogene TRBV3-2) with TRBJ2-7, with D possibly TRBD2 on 6 matching bases. The germline gives CDR1 LGHDT, CDR2 YNNKEL (reference sequence). The CDR3 runs to 14 residues. V was clipped by 0 bases and J by 1 base, with 7 bases between them. This CDR3 reads CASSQEGGSYEQYF. CDR3 sequence (DNA): TGTGCCAGCAGCCAAGAGGGAGGATCCTACGAGCAGTACTTC.

This clone showed up just a few times. The genes are TRBV7-2 and TRBJ2-1; 8 positions agree with TRBD1. The CDR3 spans 15 residues. Germline lookup yields CDR1 SGHTA and CDR2 FQGNSA. J gave up 7 bases and V 5 bases, and 10 bases lay outside the gene matches. CDR3 region: CASSPNTGGLNEQFF. The CDR3 DNA reads as TGTGCCAGCAGCCCGAACACAGGGGGGTTGAATGAGCAGTTCTTC.

This chain links TRBV5-6 with TRBJ2-1; 9 nucleotides line up with TRBD1. After removal of 2 bases from V and 9 bases from J, the junction contained 15 bases not matched to a gene. The CDR3 contains 17 residues. Germline lookup yields CDR1 SGHDT and CDR2 YYEEEE. The CDR3 spells CASSFAYSGTGIGEQFF. The CDR3 nucleotides are TGTGCCAGCAGCTTTGCGTATTCCGGGACAGGGATCGGTGAGCAGTTCTTC.

There are many counts of this clone. The CDR3, as DNA: TGTGCCACCAGTGAGGGGGGCGCGGAAAACATTCAGTACTTC. It encodes CATSEGGAENIQYF. The chain has TRBV24-1 and TRBJ2-4; the D gene could be TRBD1 or TRBD2 (6 bases each). Germline CDR1 and CDR2: KGHDR and SFDVKD. The germline V and J ends were trimmed by 4 bases and 5 bases, with 11 bases remaining between them. The CDR3 runs 14 residues.

This rearrangement joins TRBV7-2 to TRBJ1-6, with D hard to call. CDR3 length: 16 residues. Deletions cut 1 base from V and 0 bases from J, with 7 bases between. Per germline, CDR1 SGHTA and CDR2 FQGNSA. The CDR3 DNA reads as TGTGCCAGCAGCTTAGGGGCGAGCTCCTATAATTCACCCCTCCACTTT. This translates into CASSLGASSYNSPLHF. The full variable domain, with the rest looked up from reference TRBV7-2 and TRBJ1-6, is GAGVSQSPSNKVTEKGKDVELRCDPISGHTALYWYRQSLGQGLEFLIYFQGNSAPDKSGLPSDRFSAERTGGSVSTLTIQRTQQEDSAVYLCASSLGASSYNSPLHFGNGTRLTVT.

This chain uses TRBV7-8 with TRBJ2-7; 9 positions match TRBD1. This CDR3 is built from 13 residues. Looked up from germline, CDR1 is SGHVS and CDR2 is FQNEAQ. Trimming cost V 5 bases and J 5 bases; bases outside gene matches: 4. This CDR3 reads CASSGRTGDEQYF. CDR3 coding DNA: TGTGCCAGCAGCGGCCGGACAGGGGACGAGCAGTACTTC.

This clone occurred once. This chain connects TRBV9 to TRBJ2-1; 8 positions match TRBD1. Germline lookup yields CDR1 SGDLS and CDR2 YYNGEE. After removal of 0 bases from V and 0 bases from J, the junction contained 2 bases not matched to a gene. The CDR3 runs 16 residues. CDR3 loop: CASSVGGTGSYNEQFF. The CDR3 DNA reads as TGTGCCAGCAGCGTAGGCGGGACAGGCTCCTACAATGAGCAGTTCTTC.

The chain has TRBV5-6 and TRBJ1-5; D is uncertain. The germline V and J ends were trimmed by 1 base and 5 bases, with 10 bases remaining between them. The CDR3 contains 14 residues. CDR1 and CDR2 from the germline V gene are SGHDT and YYEEEE. The CDR3 DNA reads TGTGCCAGCAGCTTGTCTTTCGACCATCAGCCCCAGCATTTT. It is translated as CASSLSFDHQPQHF.

The chain combines TRBV2 with TRBJ1-1; D call uncertain. Germline CDR1 reads SNHLY; CDR2 reads FYNNEI. Trimming shortened V by 6 bases and J by 5 bases, and 16 bases separated the two germline ends. The CDR3 sequence is 14 residues long. The CDR3 DNA sequence: TGTGCCAGCAGCCTCCGGGCTCCTAGGACTGAAGCTTTCTTT. Protein sequence: CASSLRAPRTEAFF.

The rearrangement joins TRBV21-1 to TRBJ2-3. TRBV21-1 is a pseudogene segment. There are 15 residues in the CDR3. CDR3 loop: CASRSFGGYTDTQYF. CDR3 sequence (DNA): TGTGCCAGCAGGTCCTTTGGGGGATACACAGATACGCAGTATTTT.

The chain uses TRBV18 and TRBJ1-2; 8 positions match TRBD1. V lost 3 bases and J lost 8; bases outside the gene matches: 14. Germline V gene sequence: CDR1 KGHSH, CDR2 LQKENI. This CDR3 has 16 amino acids. DNA for the CDR3: TGTGCCAGCTCACCTACGGATCCAGGGGGCGCAGGAGGCTACACCTTC. Translating it yields CASSPTDPGGAGGYTF.

In nucleotides, the CDR3 is TGTGCCAGCAGCTTAGTGGACAGACAAGATGAGCAGTTCTTC. This sequence encodes CASSLVDRQDEQFF. This chain links TRBV13 with TRBJ2-1; a possible D gene is TRBD1 (6 bases). The V gene's germline CDR1 is PRHDT and CDR2 FYEKMQ (reference sequence). The CDR3 has 14 amino acids. Trimming took 1 base from V and 8 from J, leaving 12 bases between them.

This sequence joins TRBV2 and TRBJ2-5; 11 bases map to TRBD2. Germline values: CDR1 SNHLY, CDR2 FYNNEI. The CDR3 is made up of 17 amino acids. Germline trimming cut 3 bases from V and 1 base from J; bases unmatched to any gene: 7. The CDR3 DNA is TGTGCCAGCAGTGATTTTTTGACTAGCGGGGTCCAAGAGACCCAGTACTTC. Protein: CASSDFLTSGVQETQYF.

The chain uses TRBV6-2 or TRBV6-3 and TRBJ2-7; D might be TRBD1 (5 bases). The V gene lost 5 bases and the J gene lost 2 bases, with 13 bases spanning the gap. Germline CDR1 is MNHEY and CDR2 is SVGEGT. The CDR3 loop spans 14 amino acids. The CDR3 loop reads CASSARQTTYEQYF. CDR3 nucleotide sequence: TGTGCCAGCAGTGCACGACAGACAACCTACGAGCAGTACTTC.

V is TRBV14 and J is TRBJ1-1; no clear D gene. V shed 0 bases and J shed 3 bases, with 14 bases lying between them. The germline CDR1 and CDR2 sequences are SGHDN and FVKESK. CDR3 length: 16 amino acids. The CDR3 spells CASSQDFLYGDTEAFF. CDR3 nucleotide sequence: TGTGCCAGCAGCCAAGACTTCCTCTACGGGGACACTGAAGCTTTCTTT.

This chain connects TRBV7-8 to TRBJ1-2, with D perhaps TRBD1 (5 bases). The germline V and J ends were trimmed by 1 base and 1 base, with 16 bases remaining between them. Germline CDR1 and CDR2: SGHVS and FQNEAQ. The CDR3 totals 17 residues. The CDR3 DNA reads as TGTGCCAGCAGCTTAGGCTCCTCAGGGATACTTAACTATGGCTACACCTTC. Its translation is CASSLGSSGILNYGYTF.

The J gene is TRBJ1-6, the V gene TRBV27; 9 nucleotides line up with TRBD1. The length of the CDR3 is 16 residues. Germline CDR1 MNHEY, CDR2 SMNVEV (reference sequence). Trimming removed 5 bases from V and 10 bases from J; junction bases left unmatched: 12. The CDR3 is CASSLRAGQGRSPLHF. The CDR3 bases are TGTGCCAGCAGTCTAAGGGCGGGACAGGGACGATCACCCCTCCACTTT.

The J gene is TRBJ1-1, the V gene TRBV7-2; 7 nucleotides line up with TRBD1. Trimming at V came to 4 bases and at J to 7 bases, leaving 9 bases not matched to a gene. The CDR3 consists of 14 residues. Germline assignment: CDR1 SGHTA and CDR2 FQGNSA. The chain's CDR3 is CASSSYQGGSEAFF. The CDR3 DNA reads as TGTGCCAGCAGCTCTTACCAGGGGGGGAGTGAAGCTTTCTTT.

The gene calls are TRBV7-8 and TRBJ1-2; TRBD1 matches 7 bases. V was pared by 4 bases and J by 4 bases, with 12 bases of the junction left unmatched. In germline, CDR1 is SGHVS, CDR2 FQNEAQ. This CDR3 contains 16 residues. The CDR3 sequence: CASSYTGSGGLYGYTF. The CDR3 nucleotides are TGTGCCAGCAGCTATACCGGATCAGGGGGACTCTATGGCTACACCTTC.

As to this clone: One end of the junction is discordant with germline, which a read error may explain. This chain uses TRBV2 with TRBJ2-1; 9 bases agree with TRBD2. Germline values: CDR1 SNHLY, CDR2 FYNNEI. The CDR3 has 14 amino acids. This CDR3 reads CASNQRGVYNEHFF. The DNA for the CDR3 is TGTGCCAGCAACCAGCGGGGGGTTTACAATGAGCATTTCTTC.